This is a list of T cell receptor beta chains from one sample in a study of blood T cell repertoires in COVID-19. Assay used: immunoSEQ multiplex PCR; TCRdb lists only in-frame clones, some missing. The data show 250,000 to 350,000 clones, 75% to 90% seen once. Sequenced material: peripheral blood. All receptors come from a woman aged 60 to 75 with acute or convalescent COVID-19. Each CDR3 is given with its conserved first and last residue. Each record gives: J gene, V gene, D gene, clone size, CDR3 DNA, CDR3 protein. D genes are given only for firm matches. Rows give clone size only sometimes, using once, few, many, or a class for an expanded clone.

TRBJ1-6 TRBV27 TRBD1 - TGTGCCAGCAGTTTGGACAGGGGGCACAATTCACCCCTCCACTTT CASSLDRGHNSPLHF
TRBJ1-6 TRBV20-1 - - TGCAGCTTGGACAGAAATTCACCCCTCCACTTT CSLDRNSPLHF
TRBJ2-7 TRBV13 TRBD2 - TGTGCCAGCAGCACCCCGGGACTAGTTGCCTTCGACTTC CASSTPGLVAFDF
TRBJ2-1 TRBV19 TRBD2 - TGTGCCAGTAGTATTGTCGCTAGCGGGCCTTACAATGAGCAGTTCTTC CASSIVASGPYNEQFF
TRBJ1-1 TRBV28 - - TGTGCCAGCAGTCCAGGGATTTCCACTGAAGCTTTCTTT CASSPGISTEAFF
TRBJ1-2 TRBV2 - - TGTGCCAGCAACTGGTGGGCCAACAGGGCCCAAGATAACTATGGCTACACCTTC CASNWWANRAQDNYGYTF
TRBJ2-1 TRBV15 TRBD2 - TGTGCCACCAGCAGAGAGGTGTCGGGAGGGGAGCAGTTCTTC CATSREVSGGEQFF
TRBJ1-2 TRBV27 TRBD1 once TGTGCCAGCAGTTTTGGGACAGGGGGCAGCTATGGCTACACCTTC CASSFGTGGSYGYTF
TRBJ1-4 TRBV4-1 - - TGCGCCAGCAGCCAAGTATGGTGGGCAGCCTCGTTTTTT CASSQVWWAASFF
TRBJ1-1 TRBV4-1 - - TGCGCCAGCAGCCAAGAGGTAACCAGGGGTTCCTACACTGAAGCTTTCTTT CASSQEVTRGSYTEAFF
TRBJ2-7 TRBV28 - once TGTGCCAGCAGTTTAGATATGACAGACGAGCAGTACTTC CASSLDMTDEQYF
TRBJ2-1 TRBV20-1 - - TGCAGTGCTGGTCGGAATGAGCAGTTCTTC CSAGRNEQFF
TRBJ1-1 TRBV5-1 TRBD1 few TGCGCCAGCAGCCCCGGACAGGGATGGGACACTGAAGCTTTCTTT CASSPGQGWDTEAFF
TRBJ1-5 TRBV19 - - TGTGCCAGTAGCGACAGGAATGGACAGCCCCAGCATTTT CASSDRNGQPQHF
TRBJ1-5 TRBV15 - - TGTGCCACCAGCAGTGGGGTGGGGGGAACTTATAGCAATCAGCCCCAGCATTTT CATSSGVGGTYSNQPQHF
TRBJ2-3 TRBV19 TRBD2 - TGTGCCAGTAGTACCGACTCGACTAGCGGGAGTATCGATACGCAGTATTTT CASSTDSTSGSIDTQYF
TRBJ2-1 TRBV19 - few TGTGCCACCGGTCCGAGACAGGAGTACAATGAGCAGTTCTTC CATGPRQEYNEQFF
TRBJ1-2 TRBV10-3 TRBD1 - TGTGCCATCAGTGACCGGACAGGGGCCCCTAACTATGGCTACACCTTC CAISDRTGAPNYGYTF
TRBJ1-2 TRBV7-2 TRBD1 - TGTGCCAGCAGCTCCCGACAGGGCCCCCGGGGGGGCTACACCTTC CASSSRQGPRGGYTF
TRBJ2-3 TRBV29-1 TRBD1 once TGCAGCGCATTCAGGACAGGGAGCACAGATACGCAGTATTTT CSAFRTGSTDTQYF
TRBJ2-2 TRBV28 TRBD2 - TGTGCCAGCAGTTTGGGACTAACCTACACCGGGGAGCTGTTTTTT CASSLGLTYTGELFF
TRBJ1-1 TRBV11-3 - - TGTGCCAGCAGCTTAAATTACTACACTGAAGCTTTCTTT CASSLNYYTEAFF
TRBJ2-1 TRBV7-9 TRBD2 - TGTGCCAGCAGCTCAGGAAGGCTAGCGGGAATCCGCTCGTTGGATGAGCAGTTCTTC CASSSGRLAGIRSLDEQFF
TRBJ2-5 TRBV5-5 TRBD2 - TGTGCCAGCAGCCTCCCGGGACTAGCAGAAGAGACCCAGTACTTC CASSLPGLAEETQYF
TRBJ2-3 TRBV6-2/TRBV6-3 TRBD2 once TGTGCCAGCAGTTACTCGCTTAGCGGGGGGCAAAATACGCAGTATTTT CASSYSLSGGQNTQYF
TRBJ2-2 TRBV21-1 - - TGTGCCAGCAGCAAAGTGAAAGCGGGGGACACCGGGGAGCTGTTTTTT CASSKVKAGDTGELFF
TRBJ2-5 TRBV5-1 - - TGCGCCAGTAGGACAGAATCCCAAGAGACCCAGTACTTC CASRTESQETQYF
TRBJ2-2 TRBV9 - - TGTGCCAGCAGCGTAACCACTGACACCGGGGAGCTGTTTTTT CASSVTTDTGELFF
TRBJ2-6 TRBV11-2 - - TGTGCCAGCAGCTTAGCGGAGGGGGCGGGGGGGGCCAACGTCCTGACTTTC CASSLAEGAGGANVLTF
TRBJ1-2 TRBV12-3/TRBV12-4 TRBD1 - TGTGCCAGCAGCTCTGACAGGGGCTATGGCTACACCTTC CASSSDRGYGYTF
TRBJ2-1 TRBV2 TRBD2 - TGTGCCAGCAGCCCGACTAGCAGGTACAATGAGCAGTTCTTC CASSPTSRYNEQFF
TRBJ1-1 TRBV5-1 - - TGCGCCAGCAGCTTGGAGGGGACAAGATACCTGAACACTGAAGCTTTCTTT CASSLEGTRYLNTEAFF
TRBJ1-2 TRBV3-1/TRBV3-2 TRBD1 - TGTGCCAGCACCACAGGGACAGGGCCCTATGGCTACACCTTC CASTTGTGPYGYTF
TRBJ2-7 TRBV7-9 - - TGTGCCAGCAGCCACCAGTACGAGCAGTACTTC CASSHQYEQYF
TRBJ2-7 TRBV28 TRBD1 - TGTGCCAGCAGTTTCCCAGGGGGGACAGGGATCCACGAGCAGTACTTC CASSFPGGTGIHEQYF
TRBJ2-7 TRBV13 - - TGTGCCAGCAGCGGAGGGGGGAGGGCCTGGGGTTTCCACGAGCAGTACTTC CASSGGGRAWGFHEQYF
TRBJ1-1 TRBV7-3 TRBD1 - TGTGCCAGCAGCCCAGGGACAGGGAGGGCTGAAGCTTTCTTT CASSPGTGRAEAFF
TRBJ1-2 TRBV7-9 - - TGTGCCAGCAGCGTACAGGGTGAGGACTATGGCTACACCTTC CASSVQGEDYGYTF
TRBJ2-1 TRBV4-3 TRBD2 - TGCGCCAGCAGCCTTCGGCCGATACGGACTAGCGGGCCGAGCTCCTACAATGAGCAGTTCTTC CASSLRPIRTSGPSSYNEQFF
TRBJ1-2 TRBV7-6 - - TGTGCCAGCAGCTTATCCAACGGGGACTATGGCTACACCTTC CASSLSNGDYGYTF
TRBJ1-5 TRBV3-1/TRBV3-2 - - TGTGCCAGCAGCCAAGGGAGTAGCAATCAGCCCCAGCATTTT CASSQGSSNQPQHF
TRBJ1-1 TRBV5-6 TRBD1 few TGTGCCAGCAGCTTGGACCCGGGACAGGGGCGCCGGGACACTGAAGCTTTCTTT CASSLDPGQGRRDTEAFF
TRBJ2-2 TRBV5-1 - - TGCGCCAGCAGCTTGTTCCCTTTAGGTCAGGGGATTGGCGGGGAGCTGTTTTTT CASSLFPLGQGIGGELFF
TRBJ2-3 TRBV7-3 TRBD2 - TGTGCCAGCAGCCCAGTCGGGGGGGACCCGACAGATACGCAGTATTTT CASSPVGGDPTDTQYF
TRBJ1-2 TRBV12-3/TRBV12-4 TRBD1 - TGTGCCAGCAGCCCCGGGACAGGGGCTGGCTACACCTTC CASSPGTGAGYTF
TRBJ1-2 TRBV19 - - TGTGCCAGTACCCGAGGGTACGCAGGTGGCTATGGCTACACCTTC CASTRGYAGGYGYTF
TRBJ1-6 TRBV24-1 - once TGTGCCACCAGTGTGGCAGGGGATAATTCACCCCTCCACTTT CATSVAGDNSPLHF
TRBJ1-4 TRBV28 - - TGTGCCAGCAGTTTATCCGCAATACAGGGCCCAACTAATGAAAAACTGTTTTTT CASSLSAIQGPTNEKLFF
TRBJ2-2 TRBV6-5 TRBD1 - TGTGCCAGCAGCCCGACAGGGGTCGGGGAGCTGTTTTTT CASSPTGVGELFF
TRBJ2-7 TRBV9 TRBD2 - TGTGCCAGCAGCCCGGGGGGGACAAAACTAACCGAGCAGTACTTC CASSPGGTKLTEQYF
TRBJ2-2 TRBV7-9 - - TGTGCCAGCAGCCCCGAGGCCGGGGAGCTGTTTTTT CASSPEAGELFF
TRBJ2-1 TRBV7-2 TRBD2 once TGTGCCAGCAGCTCCCGAGGAGCGGGAGTGGTAGAGAGTGAGCAGTTCTTC CASSSRGAGVVESEQFF
TRBJ1-6 TRBV3-1/TRBV3-2 - - TGTGCCAGCAGCCAAGCCGTCTATTCACCCCTCCACTTT CASSQAVYSPLHF
TRBJ1-1 TRBV25-1 TRBD1 - TGTGCCAGCACCGCCTCGGACAGGACAGGGCCGAGGAGGGCTTTCTTT CASTASDRTGPRRAFF
TRBJ2-7 TRBV5-6 TRBD1 - TGTGCCAGCAGCTTTTGGGACAGTACCTACGAGCAGTACTTC CASSFWDSTYEQYF
TRBJ2-1 TRBV19 TRBD2 - TGTGCCAGTAGTACCGGACTAGCGGGGAACAATGAGCAGTTCTTC CASSTGLAGNNEQFF